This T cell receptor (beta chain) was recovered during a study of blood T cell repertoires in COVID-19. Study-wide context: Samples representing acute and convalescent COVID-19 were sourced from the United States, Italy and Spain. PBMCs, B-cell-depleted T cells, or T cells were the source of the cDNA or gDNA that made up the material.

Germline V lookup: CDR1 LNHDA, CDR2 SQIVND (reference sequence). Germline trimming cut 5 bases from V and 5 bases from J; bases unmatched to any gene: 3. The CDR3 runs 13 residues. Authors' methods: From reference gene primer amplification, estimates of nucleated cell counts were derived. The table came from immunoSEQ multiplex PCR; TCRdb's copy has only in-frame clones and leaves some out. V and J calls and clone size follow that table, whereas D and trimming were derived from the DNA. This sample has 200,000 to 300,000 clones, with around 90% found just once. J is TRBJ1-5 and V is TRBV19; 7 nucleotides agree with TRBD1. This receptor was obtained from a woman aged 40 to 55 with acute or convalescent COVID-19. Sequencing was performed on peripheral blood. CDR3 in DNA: TGTGCCAGTAGTTATACAGGGGATCAGCCCCAGCATTTT. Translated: CASSYTGDQPQHF.